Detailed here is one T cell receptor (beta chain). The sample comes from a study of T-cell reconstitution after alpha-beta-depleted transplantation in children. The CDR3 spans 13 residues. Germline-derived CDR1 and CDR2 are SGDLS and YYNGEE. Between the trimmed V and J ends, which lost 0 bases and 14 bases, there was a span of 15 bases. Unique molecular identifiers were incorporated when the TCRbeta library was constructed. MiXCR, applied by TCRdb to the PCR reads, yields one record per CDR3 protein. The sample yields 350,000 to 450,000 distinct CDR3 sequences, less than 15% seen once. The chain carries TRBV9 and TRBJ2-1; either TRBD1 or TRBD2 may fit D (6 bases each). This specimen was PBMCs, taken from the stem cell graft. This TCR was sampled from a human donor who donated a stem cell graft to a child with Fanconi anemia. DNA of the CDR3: TGTGCCAGCAGCGTAGGGGACACCCGCGGGGAGTTCTTC. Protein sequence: CASSVGDTRGEFF. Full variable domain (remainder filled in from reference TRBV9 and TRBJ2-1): DSGVTQTPKHLITATGQRVTLRCSPRSGDLSVYWYQQSLDQGLQFLIQYYNGEERAKGNILERFSAQQFPDLHSELNLSSLELGDSALYFCASSVGDTRGEFFGPGTRLTVL.